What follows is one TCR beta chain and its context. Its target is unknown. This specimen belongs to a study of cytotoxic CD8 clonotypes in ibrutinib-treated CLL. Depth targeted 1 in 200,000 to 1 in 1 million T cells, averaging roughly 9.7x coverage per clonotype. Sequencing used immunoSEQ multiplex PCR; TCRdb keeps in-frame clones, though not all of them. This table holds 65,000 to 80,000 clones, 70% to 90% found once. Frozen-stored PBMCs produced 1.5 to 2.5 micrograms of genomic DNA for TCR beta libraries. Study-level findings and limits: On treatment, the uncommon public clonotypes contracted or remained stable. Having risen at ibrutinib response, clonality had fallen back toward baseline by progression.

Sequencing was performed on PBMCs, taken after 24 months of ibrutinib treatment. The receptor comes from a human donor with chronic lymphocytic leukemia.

CDR3 nucleotides: TGTGCCAGCAGCCGAGGTTCAGGATTGTTTTTCGAGACCCAGTACTTC. It translates to CASSRGSGLFFETQYF. The chain joins TRBV7-2 to TRBJ2-5; D remains ambiguous. Per the germline V gene, CDR1 is SGHTA and CDR2 is FQGNSA. The CDR3 has 16 amino acids. Trimming shortened V by 5 bases and J by 5 bases, and 21 bases separated the two germline ends. Drawing the rest from reference TRBV7-2 and TRBJ2-5, the complete variable domain is GAGVSQSPSNKVTEKGKDVELRCDPISGHTALYWYRQSLGQGLEFLIYFQGNSAPDKSGLPSDRFSAERTGGSVSTLTIQRTQQEDSAVYLCASSRGSGLFFETQYFGPGTRLLVL.